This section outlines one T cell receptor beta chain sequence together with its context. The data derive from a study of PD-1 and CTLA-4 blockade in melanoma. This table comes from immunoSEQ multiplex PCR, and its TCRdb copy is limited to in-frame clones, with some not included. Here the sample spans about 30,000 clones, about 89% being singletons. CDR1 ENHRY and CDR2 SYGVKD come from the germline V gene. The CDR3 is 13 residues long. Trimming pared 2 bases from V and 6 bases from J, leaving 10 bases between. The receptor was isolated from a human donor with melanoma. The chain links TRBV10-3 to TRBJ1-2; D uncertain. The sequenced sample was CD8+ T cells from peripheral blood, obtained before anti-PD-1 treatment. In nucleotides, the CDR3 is TGTGCCATCAGTGAGGCCGGGAGCGATGGCTACACCTTC. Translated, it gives CAISEAGSDGYTF.